A selection of T cell receptor beta chains follows, all from one sample in a study of blood T cell repertoires in COVID-19. The method was immunoSEQ multiplex PCR; TCRdb's version includes in-frame clones alone and lacks a portion of them. This table holds 200,000 to 250,000 clones, approximately 85% found once. Sequencing input: peripheral blood. The receptor source for this set is a woman aged 65 to 85 with acute or convalescent COVID-19. Both conserved end residues are part of each CDR3. Each record gives: J gene, clone size, V gene, CDR3 protein. Where a row states a size, it is once, few, many or the class of an expanded clone; other rows omit it.

j_call: TRBJ2-1
clone_size: -
v_call: TRBV6-5
cdr3_aa: CASSYSVGGEQFF

j_call: TRBJ1-4
clone_size: -
v_call: TRBV2
cdr3_aa: CASSEQGETNEKLFF

j_call: TRBJ1-4
clone_size: -
v_call: TRBV18
cdr3_aa: CASSPPGGSGEKLFF

j_call: TRBJ2-3
clone_size: -
v_call: TRBV12-5
cdr3_aa: CASGSGVSTDTQYF

j_call: TRBJ1-3
clone_size: -
v_call: TRBV12-1
cdr3_aa: CANGVSSGNTIYF

j_call: TRBJ1-1
clone_size: once
v_call: TRBV18
cdr3_aa: CASSPPGGSNIGAFF

j_call: TRBJ1-1
clone_size: -
v_call: TRBV19
cdr3_aa: CASSVGELATEAFF

j_call: TRBJ1-4
clone_size: -
v_call: TRBV25-1
cdr3_aa: CASSPNAGKGNEKLFF

j_call: TRBJ1-2
clone_size: once
v_call: TRBV5-1
cdr3_aa: CASSRGTVYSNYGYTF

j_call: TRBJ2-2
clone_size: few
v_call: TRBV4-1
cdr3_aa: CASSLRENTGELFF

j_call: TRBJ1-5
clone_size: -
v_call: TRBV15
cdr3_aa: CATSRDAGVSNQPQHF

j_call: TRBJ2-3
clone_size: -
v_call: TRBV28
cdr3_aa: CASVSGGRGTDTQYF

j_call: TRBJ2-5
clone_size: -
v_call: TRBV6-2/TRBV6-3
cdr3_aa: CASSYSQNRLQETQYF

j_call: TRBJ1-2
clone_size: -
v_call: TRBV29-1
cdr3_aa: CSAHRGRSYGYTF

j_call: TRBJ1-5
clone_size: -
v_call: TRBV6-5
cdr3_aa: CASREGQPQHF

j_call: TRBJ1-2
clone_size: once
v_call: TRBV2
cdr3_aa: CASKGRGYGYTF

j_call: TRBJ2-3
clone_size: -
v_call: TRBV7-2
cdr3_aa: CASTQLAGGTDTQYF

j_call: TRBJ2-2
clone_size: -
v_call: TRBV27
cdr3_aa: CASSLSQGIGELFF

j_call: TRBJ2-3
clone_size: -
v_call: TRBV6-5
cdr3_aa: CASSYSPQRGTGTQYF

j_call: TRBJ1-1
clone_size: -
v_call: TRBV19
cdr3_aa: CASSQTGMNTEAFF

j_call: TRBJ2-7
clone_size: -
v_call: TRBV3-1/TRBV3-2
cdr3_aa: CASSPGGQTYEQYF

j_call: TRBJ1-2
clone_size: once
v_call: TRBV7-2
cdr3_aa: CASSVGQGRSGYTF

j_call: TRBJ2-7
clone_size: -
v_call: TRBV6-6
cdr3_aa: CASSQTDYEQYF

j_call: TRBJ1-5
clone_size: few
v_call: TRBV2
cdr3_aa: CASSESRPQHF

j_call: TRBJ1-2
clone_size: -
v_call: TRBV9
cdr3_aa: CASSTRQGGSRGYGYTF

j_call: TRBJ1-2
clone_size: -
v_call: TRBV12-3/TRBV12-4
cdr3_aa: CASSIGTGYGYTF

j_call: TRBJ2-5
clone_size: -
v_call: TRBV5-4
cdr3_aa: CASSSDRGRETQYF

j_call: TRBJ1-5
clone_size: once
v_call: TRBV5-3
cdr3_aa: CARSQPCGTEDNSNQPQHF

j_call: TRBJ2-7
clone_size: -
v_call: TRBV7-2
cdr3_aa: CASSLDRVDEQYF

j_call: TRBJ2-6
clone_size: once
v_call: TRBV5-6
cdr3_aa: CASSRPGLFGGANVLTF